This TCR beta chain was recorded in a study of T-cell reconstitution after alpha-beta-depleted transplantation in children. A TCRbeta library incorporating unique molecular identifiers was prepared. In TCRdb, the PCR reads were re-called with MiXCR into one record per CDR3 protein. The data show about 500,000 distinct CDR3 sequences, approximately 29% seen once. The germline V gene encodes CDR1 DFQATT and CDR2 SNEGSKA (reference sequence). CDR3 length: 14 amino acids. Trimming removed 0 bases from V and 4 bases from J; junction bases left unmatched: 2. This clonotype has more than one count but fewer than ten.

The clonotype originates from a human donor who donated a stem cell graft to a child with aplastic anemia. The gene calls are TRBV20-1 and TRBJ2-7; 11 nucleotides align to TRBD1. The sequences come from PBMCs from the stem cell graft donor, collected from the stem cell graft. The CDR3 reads CSARERDRGYEQYF. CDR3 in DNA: TGCAGTGCTAGAGAACGGGACAGGGGGTACGAGCAGTACTTC.